A selection of T cell receptor beta chains follows, all from one sample in a study of T cells in Graves' hyperthyroidism and ophthalmopathy. TCRdb independently ran MiXCR on the multiplex PCR reads; one entry per CDR3 protein. Of hundreds of thousands of distinct CDR3 sequences in the sample, around 15% were seen once. Sequencing was performed on blood. The receptor set was obtained from a woman aged 18 to 35 with Graves' hyperthyroidism. The CDR3 runs from the conserved cysteine through the conserved F or W. The order of the fields is clone size, CDR3 length, J gene, D gene, V gene, CDR3 protein, CDR3 DNA. D genes are given only for firm matches. The size of a clone is reported for some rows only, either as once, few or many, or as a class for expanded clones.

many	15	TRBJ2-3	NA	TRBV12-3/TRBV12-4	CASSLRGYEVDTQYF	TGTGCCAGCAGTTTGAGGGGGTATGAGGTAGATACGCAGTATTTT
many	17	TRBJ2-7	TRBD2	TRBV20-1	CSAAGTSGRRVPYEQYF	TGCAGTGCTGCCGGGACTAGCGGGAGACGAGTGCCCTACGAGCAGTACTTC
NA	15	TRBJ2-7	TRBD1	TRBV20-1	CSARELGQVPYEQYF	TGCAGTGCTAGAGAACTGGGACAGGTTCCCTACGAGCAGTACTTC
few	16	TRBJ1-5	NA	TRBV19	CASSPLGGVREQPQHF	TGTGCCAGTAGCCCTTTAGGGGGGGTTCGGGAGCAGCCCCAGCATTTT
NA	13	TRBJ2-1	NA	TRBV19	CASAGDPYNEQFF	TGTGCCAGTGCAGGGGACCCTTACAATGAGCAGTTCTTC
many	11	TRBJ1-1	NA	TRBV6-2/TRBV6-3	CASSYRYEAFF	TGTGCCAGCAGTTACCGATATGAAGCTTTCTTT
few	15	TRBJ2-1	NA	TRBV6-1	CASRKGQGPYNEQFF	TGTGCCAGCCGGAAGGGTCAGGGTCCCTACAATGAGCAGTTCTTC
NA	12	TRBJ2-7	TRBD2	TRBV18	CTSSPTGGEQYF	TGTACCAGCTCACCAACGGGAGGCGAGCAGTACTTC
NA	14	TRBJ2-3	NA	TRBV19	CASSIAHRADTQYF	TGTGCCAGTAGTATTGCCCACAGGGCAGATACGCAGTATTTT
NA	14	TRBJ2-3	TRBD2	TRBV9	CASASGRSTDTQYF	TGTGCCAGCGCTAGCGGGAGGAGCACAGATACGCAGTATTTT
many	14	TRBJ1-1	NA	TRBV7-2	CASRFRGGGTEAFF	TGTGCCAGCAGATTTAGGGGGGGGGGCACTGAAGCTTTCTTT
NA	15	TRBJ2-2	NA	TRBV19	CASIFSGGTTGELFF	TGTGCCAGTATTTTCTCGGGGGGCACCACCGGGGAGCTGTTTTTT
NA	15	TRBJ1-2	TRBD1	TRBV5-1	CASSLSPGGPYGYTF	TGCGCCAGCAGCTTGAGCCCAGGGGGCCCTTATGGCTACACCTTC
many	15	TRBJ2-1	TRBD2	TRBV9	CASSPGASGGVEQFF	TGTGCCAGCAGCCCAGGGGCTAGCGGGGGGGTTGAGCAGTTCTTC
many	14	TRBJ2-3	NA	TRBV7-9	CASSTPESTDTQYF	TGTGCCAGCAGCACCCCGGAGAGCACAGATACGCAGTATTTT
once	13	TRBJ2-7	NA	TRBV6-1	CASTPILGDEQYF	TGTGCCAGCACCCCAATCTTAGGAGACGAGCAGTACTTC
many	15	TRBJ2-1	NA	TRBV7-2	CASSLAWGPYNEQFF	TGTGCCAGCAGCTTGGCCTGGGGACCTTACAATGAGCAGTTCTTC
NA	12	TRBJ2-5	NA	TRBV6-5	CASSYSPGTQYF	TGTGCCAGCAGTTACTCGCCAGGGACCCAGTACTTC
few	15	TRBJ1-5	TRBD1	TRBV18	CASSAGTGEIQPQHF	TGTGCCAGCTCAGCTGGGACAGGGGAAATTCAGCCCCAGCATTTT
NA	16	TRBJ2-7	TRBD2	TRBV19	CASSIGLAGGQNEQYF	TGTGCCAGTAGTATTGGACTAGCGGGAGGGCAAAACGAGCAGTACTTC
many	13	TRBJ2-7	NA	TRBV20-1	CSALGRDLYEQYF	TGCAGTGCCCTGGGCAGGGATCTCTACGAGCAGTACTTC
many	14	TRBJ1-1	NA	TRBV19	CASSRTGMNTEAFF	TGTGCCAGCAGTCGTACAGGGATGAACACTGAAGCTTTCTTT
NA	13	TRBJ2-7	NA	TRBV10-2	CASSGVIAYEQYF	TGCGCCAGCAGTGGGGTCATCGCTTACGAGCAGTACTTC
many	15	TRBJ2-7	TRBD2	TRBV9	CASSPVRTSQVEQYF	TGTGCCAGCAGCCCCGTCCGGACTAGCCAGGTGGAGCAGTACTTC
NA	11	TRBJ2-5	TRBD2	TRBV28	CALRGKETQYF	TGTGCCTTGCGGGGGAAAGAGACCCAGTACTTC
few	16	TRBJ1-6	NA	TRBV7-3	CASSLGGGDSNSPLHF	TGTGCCAGCAGCCTGGGTGGGGGGGATAGTAATTCACCCCTCCACTTT
few	18	TRBJ1-2	NA	TRBV6-1	CASSDPGLRTAKYDGYTF	TGTGCCAGCAGCGACCCGGGACTCAGAACGGCAAAGTATGATGGCTACACCTTC
NA	15	TRBJ1-2	TRBD1	TRBV4-1	CASSQGQGGNYGYTF	TGCGCCAGCAGCCAGGGACAGGGGGGTAACTATGGCTACACCTTC
many	17	TRBJ1-5	TRBD1	TRBV13	CASSIGQGAPGGQPQHF	TGTGCCAGCAGCATTGGACAGGGGGCCCCAGGGGGTCAGCCCCAGCATTTT
few	13	TRBJ1-1	NA	TRBV12-3/TRBV12-4	CASTFSGPSETFF	TGTGCCAGCACCTTCTCGGGACCTTCCGAAACTTTCTTT
many	15	TRBJ2-3	NA	TRBV7-2	CASSLRSGGTDTQYF	TGTGCCAGCAGCTTACGGTCCGGGGGCACAGATACGCAGTATTTT
many	16	TRBJ2-3	NA	TRBV20-1	CSARDGGRNPTDTQYF	TGCAGTGCTAGAGATGGTGGCCGGAACCCCACAGATACGCAGTATTTT
NA	12	TRBJ1-2	TRBD1	TRBV20-1	CSAPDRGDGYTF	TGCAGTGCCCCGGACAGGGGGGATGGCTACACCTTC
many	12	TRBJ2-3	TRBD1	TRBV7-3	CASSRQGDTQYF	TGTGCCAGCAGTCGACAGGGAGATACGCAGTATTTT
few	13	TRBJ2-1	NA	TRBV7-2	CASSLGGDGEQFF	TGTGCCAGCAGCTTAGGTGGGGACGGTGAGCAGTTCTTC
NA	14	TRBJ1-6	TRBD1	TRBV16	CASSRDRIYSPLHF	TGTGCCAGCAGCCGGGACAGGATTTATTCACCCCTCCACTTT
many	15	TRBJ2-2	TRBD1	TRBV3-1	CASSRGQGGSGELFF	TGTGCCAGCAGCCGAGGACAGGGAGGCTCCGGGGAGCTGTTTTTT
NA	15	TRBJ2-3	NA	TRBV14	CASSQGYRNTDTQYF	TGTGCCAGCAGCCAAGGGTACAGGAACACAGATACGCAGTATTTT
NA	16	TRBJ1-5	NA	TRBV27	CASRPLGPLEVQPQHF	TGTGCCAGCAGGCCCCTGGGGCCATTGGAGGTTCAGCCCCAGCATTTT
NA	19	TRBJ2-7	NA	TRBV12-3/TRBV12-4	CASSLGFQNWGHHVGEQYF	TGTGCCAGCAGTTTAGGTTTTCAGAATTGGGGCCACCATGTCGGGGAGCAGTACTTC